A selection of T cell receptor beta chains follows, all from one sample in a study of beta chain features in type 1 diabetes. The protocol was immunoSEQ multiplex PCR, while the TCRdb copy is restricted to in-frame clones and leaves out a portion. In the table there are under 300,000 clones, around 25% of which are singletons. Sequenced: naive CD4+ T cells from blood. Receptors originate from a woman younger than 45 with type 1 diabetes. CDR3s include the opening cysteine and the closing phenylalanine or tryptophan. A D gene is named only where the DNA matches it firmly. Clone size is not always given. Where it is, it says once, few, many or a class for expanded clones.

>TRBJ2-1|TRBV7-2|TRBD2|.
CASSLGLADNEQFF
TGTGCCAGCAGCTTAGGTCTAGCGGACAATGAGCAGTTCTTC
>TRBJ1-5|TRBV2|TRBD1|.
CASSYRGNQPQHF
TGTGCCAGCAGTTACAGGGGGAATCAGCCCCAGCATTTT
>TRBJ1-2|TRBV6-1|.|few
CASGRDFFQQYGYTF
TGTGCCAGCGGTAGGGACTTCTTTCAGCAATATGGCTACACCTTC
>TRBJ2-7|TRBV6-5|TRBD2|.
CASTAGGLEQYF
TGTGCCAGCACAGCGGGAGGCCTTGAGCAGTACTTC
>TRBJ2-1|TRBV14|.|.
CASSQDGGELGNEQFF
TGTGCCAGCAGCCAAGATGGCGGGGAGTTGGGGAATGAGCAGTTCTTC
>TRBJ2-1|TRBV28|.|.
CASNVAALSNEQFF
TGTGCCAGCAACGTAGCGGCCCTCTCCAATGAGCAGTTCTTC
>TRBJ1-5|TRBV5-1|.|.
CASSLEGRSNQPQHF
TGCGCCAGCAGCTTGGAAGGGAGAAGCAATCAGCCCCAGCATTTT
>TRBJ1-1|TRBV6-4|.|.
CASRTNRVVSTEAFF
TGTGCCAGCAGAACCAACAGGGTCGTTAGTACTGAAGCTTTCTTT
>TRBJ1-4|TRBV30|.|.
CAWSTTPNEKLFF
TGTGCCTGGAGCACTACCCCGAATGAAAAACTGTTTTTT
>TRBJ1-2|TRBV5-1|.|.
CASSSTSGTGYTF
TGCGCCAGCAGCTCCACCTCGGGAACTGGCTACACCTTC
>TRBJ2-2|TRBV9|TRBD2|.
CASSLSGLAGVGNTGELFF
TGTGCCAGCAGCCTGAGCGGACTAGCGGGAGTTGGGAACACCGGGGAGCTGTTTTTT
>TRBJ2-5|TRBV5-1|.|.
CASSSVFDRDTETQYF
TGCGCCAGCAGCTCAGTATTCGATCGGGACACAGAGACCCAGTACTTC
>TRBJ2-7|TRBV9|TRBD1|.
CASSVTGTGTEQYF
TGTGCCAGCAGCGTAACCGGGACAGGGACCGAGCAGTACTTC
>TRBJ1-1|TRBV7-3|.|few
CASSSGQVTEAFF
TGTGCCAGCAGCTCAGGGCAGGTCACTGAAGCTTTCTTT
>TRBJ2-5|TRBV29-1|TRBD2|.
CSVEHTSGAQGLTQYF
TGCAGCGTTGAACATACTAGCGGGGCCCAGGGGCTGACCCAGTACTTC
>TRBJ1-1|TRBV29-1|.|few
CSAILGQNTEAFF
TGCAGCGCCATCCTCGGACAGAACACTGAAGCTTTCTTT